The T cell receptor (beta chain) described here comes from a study of T cell responses to AZD1222 COVID-19 vaccine. Profiling relied on immunoSEQ multiplex PCR, and the TCRdb table lists in-frame clones only, not all of them. Of 150,000 to 200,000 clones listed, around 89% are singletons. CDR1 SGHTA and CDR2 FQGNSA come from the germline V gene. The CDR3 is 15 amino acids. Trimming took 6 bases from V and 10 from J; bases not matched to a gene: 12. This chain connects TRBV7-2 to TRBJ2-1; 10 positions match TRBD1. Sequencing was performed on peripheral blood, taken on day 0 of AZD1222 vaccination. This receptor was obtained from an adult in good health. This CDR3 is CASRAGTGALGEQFF. The CDR3 DNA is TGTGCCAGCAGAGCCGGGACAGGGGCTTTAGGAGAGCAGTTCTTC.